A selection of T cell receptor beta chains follows, all from one sample in a study of T cell responses to AZD1222 COVID-19 vaccine. The repertoire was sequenced with immunoSEQ multiplex PCR; TCRdb's copy has only in-frame clones and lacks some. This sample yields 75,000 to 85,000 clones, of which 85% to 90% are seen a single time; over 1.2% belongs to the top ten. The sample was peripheral blood, taken 28 days after the second AZD1222 dose. These receptors came from an adult who received the AZD1222 COVID-19 vaccine. Both conserved end residues are part of each CDR3. The D gene is left open where the match is weak. Only part of the rows carry a size: once, few, many, or a class if the clone is expanded.

v_call: TRBV4-1; clone_size: .; j_call: TRBJ1-3; d_call: .; cdr3_aa: CASSQDLGSGTSGNTIYF; cdr3_nt: TGCGCCAGCAGCCAAGATTTGGGCAGCGGAACCTCTGGAAACACCATATATTTT
v_call: TRBV29-1; clone_size: .; j_call: TRBJ1-1; d_call: .; cdr3_aa: CSVVGTEAFF; cdr3_nt: TGCAGCGTTGTTGGCACTGAAGCTTTCTTT
v_call: TRBV14; clone_size: .; j_call: TRBJ2-7; d_call: TRBD1; cdr3_aa: CASSQPRTGGTGEQYF; cdr3_nt: TGTGCCAGCAGCCAACCCCGGACAGGGGGGACCGGCGAGCAGTACTTC
v_call: TRBV28; clone_size: .; j_call: TRBJ2-7; d_call: TRBD1; cdr3_aa: CASGTGMHEQYF; cdr3_nt: TGTGCCAGCGGGACAGGGATGCACGAGCAGTACTTC
v_call: TRBV3-1/TRBV3-2; clone_size: .; j_call: TRBJ2-3; d_call: .; cdr3_aa: CASSQTGPRTDTQYF; cdr3_nt: TGTGCCAGCAGCCAAACAGGGCCTCGCACAGATACGCAGTATTTT
v_call: TRBV6-4; clone_size: once; j_call: TRBJ2-6; d_call: .; cdr3_aa: CASSEGGSGANVLTF; cdr3_nt: TGTGCCAGCAGTGAAGGGGGCTCTGGGGCCAACGTCCTGACTTTC
v_call: TRBV7-8; clone_size: .; j_call: TRBJ2-1; d_call: .; cdr3_aa: CASSLIRQGGNEQFF; cdr3_nt: TGTGCCAGCAGCTTAATCCGACAGGGAGGGAATGAGCAGTTCTTC
v_call: TRBV4-1; clone_size: .; j_call: TRBJ2-3; d_call: TRBD2; cdr3_aa: CASSQVSLAGSTDTQYF; cdr3_nt: TGCGCCAGCAGCCAAGTGTCCCTAGCGGGTAGCACAGATACGCAGTATTTT
v_call: TRBV4-3; clone_size: .; j_call: TRBJ1-6; d_call: TRBD1; cdr3_aa: CASSRKQGQTLHF; cdr3_nt: TGCGCCAGCAGCCGCAAACAGGGGCAGACCCTCCACTTT
v_call: TRBV29-1; clone_size: .; j_call: TRBJ1-1; d_call: TRBD1; cdr3_aa: CSVDRGNTEAFF; cdr3_nt: TGCAGCGTGGACAGGGGGAACACTGAAGCTTTCTTT
v_call: TRBV28; clone_size: .; j_call: TRBJ2-5; d_call: TRBD2; cdr3_aa: CASSFGSGGWETQYF; cdr3_nt: TGTGCCAGCAGTTTCGGTAGCGGGGGGTGGGAGACCCAGTACTTC
v_call: TRBV30; clone_size: .; j_call: TRBJ1-2; d_call: .; cdr3_aa: CAWSSSLGYGYTF; cdr3_nt: TGTGCCTGGAGCTCTTCTTTGGGCTATGGCTACACCTTC
v_call: TRBV5-6; clone_size: .; j_call: TRBJ1-1; d_call: .; cdr3_aa: CASKVRGYTEAFF; cdr3_nt: TGTGCCAGCAAGGTCCGGGGATACACTGAAGCTTTCTTT
v_call: TRBV5-4; clone_size: .; j_call: TRBJ1-1; d_call: .; cdr3_aa: CASSPEYMNTEAFF; cdr3_nt: TGTGCCAGCAGTCCTGAGTATATGAACACTGAAGCTTTCTTT
v_call: TRBV9; clone_size: .; j_call: TRBJ2-7; d_call: .; cdr3_aa: CASSSGLLGEQYF; cdr3_nt: TGTGCCAGCAGCTCGGGACTCCTGGGGGAGCAGTACTTC
v_call: TRBV27; clone_size: .; j_call: TRBJ1-4; d_call: .; cdr3_aa: CASTPRSGTNEKLFF; cdr3_nt: TGTGCCAGCACCCCCCGGAGTGGAACTAATGAAAAACTGTTTTTT
v_call: TRBV5-1; clone_size: .; j_call: TRBJ1-2; d_call: TRBD1; cdr3_aa: CASSRDRVISNYGYTF; cdr3_nt: TGCGCCAGCAGCCGGGACAGGGTCATTTCTAACTATGGCTACACCTTC
v_call: TRBV27; clone_size: .; j_call: TRBJ1-6; d_call: .; cdr3_aa: CASSSTGADSPLHF; cdr3_nt: TGTGCCAGCAGTTCCACCGGGGCGGATTCACCCCTCCACTTT
v_call: TRBV6-1; clone_size: few; j_call: TRBJ1-4; d_call: .; cdr3_aa: CASSEFLRGGKLFF; cdr3_nt: TGTGCCAGCAGTGAATTTCTCCGGGGAGGAAAACTGTTTTTT
v_call: TRBV19; clone_size: .; j_call: TRBJ1-6; d_call: TRBD1; cdr3_aa: CASSIDLRQGGNSPLHF; cdr3_nt: TGTGCCAGTAGTATAGACCTAAGACAAGGGGGCAATTCACCCCTCCACTTT
v_call: TRBV30; clone_size: .; j_call: TRBJ1-5; d_call: .; cdr3_aa: CAWSVQGTDSAPQHF; cdr3_nt: TGTGCCTGGAGTGTACAAGGGACGGACAGTGCGCCCCAGCATTTT
v_call: TRBV30; clone_size: .; j_call: TRBJ1-4; d_call: .; cdr3_aa: CAWSVFGGGHEKLFF; cdr3_nt: TGTGCCTGGAGTGTGTTCGGGGGCGGCCATGAAAAACTGTTTTTT
v_call: TRBV24-1; clone_size: .; j_call: TRBJ1-5; d_call: TRBD1; cdr3_aa: CATSDSAGQGVHQPQHF; cdr3_nt: TGTGCCACCAGTGATTCCGCCGGACAGGGGGTTCATCAGCCCCAGCATTTT
v_call: TRBV7-3; clone_size: .; j_call: TRBJ1-1; d_call: .; cdr3_aa: CASSASTRTLNTEAFF; cdr3_nt: TGTGCCAGCAGCGCGTCCACCCGGACCCTGAACACTGAAGCTTTCTTT
v_call: TRBV7-9; clone_size: .; j_call: TRBJ1-2; d_call: .; cdr3_aa: CASAVGRGYTF; cdr3_nt: TGTGCCAGCGCAGTGGGGAGAGGCTACACCTTC
v_call: TRBV27; clone_size: .; j_call: TRBJ2-2; d_call: TRBD1; cdr3_aa: CASTWTGATGELFF; cdr3_nt: TGTGCCAGCACTTGGACAGGGGCCACCGGGGAGCTGTTTTTT
v_call: TRBV29-1; clone_size: .; j_call: TRBJ1-1; d_call: .; cdr3_aa: CSVDSGSNTEAFF; cdr3_nt: TGCAGCGTTGACTCGGGTTCTAACACTGAAGCTTTCTTT
v_call: TRBV18; clone_size: .; j_call: TRBJ2-7; d_call: TRBD2; cdr3_aa: CASSLAGGPQEQYF; cdr3_nt: TGTGCCAGCTCACTAGCGGGGGGGCCGCAAGAGCAGTACTTC
v_call: TRBV6-2/TRBV6-3; clone_size: .; j_call: TRBJ1-2; d_call: .; cdr3_aa: CASSIALYGYTF; cdr3_nt: TGTGCCAGCAGCATAGCCCTCTATGGCTACACCTTC
v_call: TRBV3-1/TRBV3-2; clone_size: .; j_call: TRBJ1-3; d_call: TRBD1; cdr3_aa: CASSQGDRVSGNTIYF; cdr3_nt: TGTGCCAGCAGCCAAGGGGACAGGGTTTCTGGAAACACCATATATTTT
v_call: TRBV6-1; clone_size: .; j_call: TRBJ2-2; d_call: TRBD2; cdr3_aa: CASIGAGGPKAGELFF; cdr3_nt: TGTGCCAGCATTGGAGCGGGGGGGCCTAAGGCCGGGGAGCTGTTTTTT
v_call: TRBV28; clone_size: .; j_call: TRBJ2-2; d_call: .; cdr3_aa: CASSNRGTHRGNTGELFF; cdr3_nt: TGTGCCAGCTCTAATCGCGGGACCCACAGAGGGAACACCGGGGAGCTGTTTTTT
v_call: TRBV28; clone_size: .; j_call: TRBJ2-1; d_call: .; cdr3_aa: CASSFFGGQSYNEQFF; cdr3_nt: TGTGCCAGCAGTTTTTTTGGCGGGCAATCCTACAATGAGCAGTTCTTC
v_call: TRBV24-1; clone_size: .; j_call: TRBJ2-2; d_call: TRBD1; cdr3_aa: CATSGTGFAGELFF; cdr3_nt: TGTGCCACCTCCGGGACAGGGTTTGCCGGGGAGCTGTTTTTT
v_call: TRBV19; clone_size: .; j_call: TRBJ2-1; d_call: .; cdr3_aa: CASSGGSYNEQFF; cdr3_nt: TGTGCCAGTAGTGGTGGCTCCTACAATGAGCAGTTCTTC
v_call: TRBV7-6; clone_size: .; j_call: TRBJ1-1; d_call: TRBD1; cdr3_aa: CASSPGTGRNGNTEAFF; cdr3_nt: TGTGCCAGCAGCCCCGGGACAGGGAGGAACGGGAACACTGAAGCTTTCTTT
v_call: TRBV27; clone_size: .; j_call: TRBJ2-2; d_call: TRBD1; cdr3_aa: CASSLETGATGELFF; cdr3_nt: TGTGCCAGCAGTTTGGAGACAGGGGCCACCGGGGAGCTGTTTTTT
v_call: TRBV3-1/TRBV3-2; clone_size: .; j_call: TRBJ2-2; d_call: TRBD1; cdr3_aa: CASSQDSTGWFGELFF; cdr3_nt: TGTGCCAGCAGCCAAGATTCGACAGGGTGGTTCGGGGAGCTGTTTTTT
v_call: TRBV25-1; clone_size: .; j_call: TRBJ2-1; d_call: TRBD2; cdr3_aa: CASLSGGGNEQFF; cdr3_nt: TGTGCCAGCCTTAGCGGGGGGGGGAATGAGCAGTTCTTC
v_call: TRBV5-1; clone_size: .; j_call: TRBJ2-1; d_call: TRBD2; cdr3_aa: CASSWGLAGVYNEQFF; cdr3_nt: TGCGCCAGCAGCTGGGGACTAGCGGGGGTCTACAATGAGCAGTTCTTC
v_call: TRBV30; clone_size: .; j_call: TRBJ2-6; d_call: .; cdr3_aa: CAWTSGSGANVLTF; cdr3_nt: TGTGCCTGGACGTCCGGCTCTGGGGCCAACGTCCTGACTTTC
v_call: TRBV6-1; clone_size: .; j_call: TRBJ1-5; d_call: .; cdr3_aa: CASSERSWLAQPQHF; cdr3_nt: TGTGCCAGCAGTGAAAGATCATGGTTAGCTCAGCCCCAGCATTTT
v_call: TRBV3-1/TRBV3-2; clone_size: .; j_call: TRBJ1-2; d_call: TRBD1; cdr3_aa: CASSAEGQYGYTF; cdr3_nt: TGTGCCAGCAGCGCGGAGGGACAGTATGGCTACACCTTC
v_call: TRBV7-2; clone_size: .; j_call: TRBJ2-1; d_call: TRBD2; cdr3_aa: CASSLLIAGDSYNEQFF; cdr3_nt: TGTGCCAGCAGCTTACTCATAGCGGGGGACTCCTACAATGAGCAGTTCTTC
v_call: TRBV27; clone_size: .; j_call: TRBJ2-6; d_call: TRBD1; cdr3_aa: CASSGQVSSGANVLTF; cdr3_nt: TGTGCCAGCAGCGGACAGGTCTCATCTGGGGCCAACGTCCTGACTTTC
v_call: TRBV7-3; clone_size: .; j_call: TRBJ2-7; d_call: .; cdr3_aa: CASSWDNSGREQYF; cdr3_nt: TGTGCCAGCAGCTGGGACAACTCTGGGCGGGAGCAGTACTTC
v_call: TRBV5-4; clone_size: .; j_call: TRBJ2-3; d_call: TRBD2; cdr3_aa: CASSPRLAGSADTQYF; cdr3_nt: TGTGCCAGCAGCCCCCGACTAGCGGGGTCGGCAGATACGCAGTATTTT
v_call: TRBV7-6; clone_size: .; j_call: TRBJ2-1; d_call: TRBD2; cdr3_aa: CASSYRGGQMGDEQFF; cdr3_nt: TGTGCCAGCAGCTACCGGGGGGGGCAAATGGGAGATGAGCAGTTCTTC
v_call: TRBV2; clone_size: .; j_call: TRBJ2-5; d_call: .; cdr3_aa: CASSWDSQETQYF; cdr3_nt: TGTGCCAGCAGTTGGGACTCTCAAGAGACCCAGTACTTC
v_call: TRBV30; clone_size: once; j_call: TRBJ2-7; d_call: .; cdr3_aa: CAWSAAYEQYF; cdr3_nt: TGTGCCTGGAGTGCCGCCTACGAGCAGTACTTC
v_call: TRBV12-3/TRBV12-4; clone_size: once; j_call: TRBJ2-5; d_call: TRBD1; cdr3_aa: CASRPGGLGTQYF; cdr3_nt: TGTGCCAGCAGACCAGGGGGCCTCGGGACCCAGTACTTC